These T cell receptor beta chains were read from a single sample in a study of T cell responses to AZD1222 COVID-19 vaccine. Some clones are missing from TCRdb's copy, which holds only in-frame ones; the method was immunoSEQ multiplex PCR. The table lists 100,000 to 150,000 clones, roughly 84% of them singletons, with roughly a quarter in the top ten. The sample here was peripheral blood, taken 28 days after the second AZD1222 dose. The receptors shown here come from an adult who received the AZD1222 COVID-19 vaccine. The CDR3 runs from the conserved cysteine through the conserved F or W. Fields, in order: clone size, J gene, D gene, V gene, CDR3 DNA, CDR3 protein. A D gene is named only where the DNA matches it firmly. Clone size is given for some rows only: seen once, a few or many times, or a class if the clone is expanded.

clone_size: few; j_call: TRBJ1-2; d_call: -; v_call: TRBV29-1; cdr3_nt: TGCAGCGCCGCCTTAGGGCTCAGGAGGGGGGACTATGGCTACACCTTC; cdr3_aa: CSAALGLRRGDYGYTF
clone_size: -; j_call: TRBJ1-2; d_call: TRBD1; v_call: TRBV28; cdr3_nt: TGTGCCAGCAGTGAAGGGGGCGTAGGCTATGGCTACACCTTC; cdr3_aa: CASSEGGVGYGYTF
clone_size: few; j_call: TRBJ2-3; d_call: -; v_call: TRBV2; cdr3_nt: TGTGCCAGCAGTGGCTACAGGAGTCGCACAGATACGCAGTATTTT; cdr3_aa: CASSGYRSRTDTQYF
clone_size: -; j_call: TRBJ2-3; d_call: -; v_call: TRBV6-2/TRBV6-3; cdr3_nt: TGTGCCAGCAGCCTTGACAGAGGGGCGCAGTATTTT; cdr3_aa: CASSLDRGAQYF
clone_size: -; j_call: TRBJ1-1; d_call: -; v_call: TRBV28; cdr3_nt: TGTGCCAGCAGTGGGGGAGGCCCCAATAGAGCTTTCTTT; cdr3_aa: CASSGGGPNRAFF
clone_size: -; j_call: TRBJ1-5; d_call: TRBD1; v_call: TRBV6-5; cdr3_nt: TGTGCCAGCAGTTACGATTGGCAGGGGGATCAGCCCCAGCATTTT; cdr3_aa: CASSYDWQGDQPQHF
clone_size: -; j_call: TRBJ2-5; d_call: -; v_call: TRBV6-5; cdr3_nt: TGTGCCAGCAGTTACTCGCCGCTCTCCCAAGAGACCCAGTACTTC; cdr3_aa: CASSYSPLSQETQYF
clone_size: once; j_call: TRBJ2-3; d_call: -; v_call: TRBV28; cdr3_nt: TGTGCCAGCAGTCCCCCCCCCACAGATACGCAGTATTTT; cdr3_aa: CASSPPPTDTQYF
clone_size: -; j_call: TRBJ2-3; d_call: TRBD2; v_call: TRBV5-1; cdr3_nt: TGCGCCAGCAGCTCCCGGACTAGCGGGGGGGCCGGCACAGATACGCAGTATTTT; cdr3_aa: CASSSRTSGGAGTDTQYF
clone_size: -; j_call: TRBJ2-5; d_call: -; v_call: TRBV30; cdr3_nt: TGTGCCTGGAGTGGGAGGGCAATGATTCAAGAGACCCAGTACTTC; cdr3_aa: CAWSGRAMIQETQYF
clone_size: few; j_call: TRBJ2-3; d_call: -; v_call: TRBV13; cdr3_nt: TGTGCCAGCAGCCCCTATGGGTCGCAGGGTCAAGATACGCAGTATTTT; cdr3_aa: CASSPYGSQGQDTQYF
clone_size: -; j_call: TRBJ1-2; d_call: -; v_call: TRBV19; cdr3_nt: TGTGCCAGCCAGGCCAGGGACTATGGCTACACCTTC; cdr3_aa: CASQARDYGYTF
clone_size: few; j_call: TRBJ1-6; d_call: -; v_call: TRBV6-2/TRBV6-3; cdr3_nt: TGTGCCAGCAGTTACCACCCGGCAGGTAACAATTCACCCCTCCACTTT; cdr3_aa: CASSYHPAGNNSPLHF
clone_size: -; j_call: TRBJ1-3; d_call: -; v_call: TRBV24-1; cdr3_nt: TGTGCCACCAGTGACCCGACGGAGTCTGGAAACACCATATATTTT; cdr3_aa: CATSDPTESGNTIYF
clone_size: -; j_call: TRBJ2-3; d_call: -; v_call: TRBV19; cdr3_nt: TGTGCCACCCAACCGAGACAGGGACTTAATACAGATACGCAGTATTTT; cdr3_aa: CATQPRQGLNTDTQYF
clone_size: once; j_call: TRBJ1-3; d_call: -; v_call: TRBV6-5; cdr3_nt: TGTGCCAGCAGGCCGGATTACTCTGGAAACACCATATATTTT; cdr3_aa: CASRPDYSGNTIYF
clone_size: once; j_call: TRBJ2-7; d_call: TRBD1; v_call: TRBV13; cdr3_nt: TGTGCCAGCAGCTTACAACAGGGGGCTACCTACGAGCAGTACTTC; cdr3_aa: CASSLQQGATYEQYF
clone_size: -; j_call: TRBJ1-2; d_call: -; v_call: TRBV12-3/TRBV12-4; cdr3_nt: TGTGCCAGCAGTTTCACGGCAGGGGATGGCTACACCTTC; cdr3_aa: CASSFTAGDGYTF
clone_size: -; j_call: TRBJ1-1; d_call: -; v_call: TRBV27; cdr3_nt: TGTGCCAGCAGTCGGCGGGACATCCGGAACACTGAAGCTTTCTTT; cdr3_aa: CASSRRDIRNTEAFF
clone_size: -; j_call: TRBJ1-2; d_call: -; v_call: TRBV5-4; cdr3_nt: TGTGCCAGCAGCGGAGGGGGGAACTATGGCTACACCTTC; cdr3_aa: CASSGGGNYGYTF
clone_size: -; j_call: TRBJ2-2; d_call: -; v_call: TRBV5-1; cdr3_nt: TGCGCCAGCGCCCCCCTAGGGCTGGGGGAGCTGTTTTTT; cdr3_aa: CASAPLGLGELFF
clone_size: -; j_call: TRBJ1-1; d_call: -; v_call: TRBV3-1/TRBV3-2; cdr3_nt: TGTGCCAGCAGCCAAGATCTATTGAACACTGAAGCTTTCTTT; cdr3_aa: CASSQDLLNTEAFF
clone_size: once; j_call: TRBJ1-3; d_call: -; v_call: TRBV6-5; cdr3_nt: TGTGCCAGCGCGGCGCACTCTGGAAACACCATATATTTT; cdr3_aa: CASAAHSGNTIYF
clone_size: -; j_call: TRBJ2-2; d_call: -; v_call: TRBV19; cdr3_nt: TGTGCCAGTAGTATATTGCAGGGGAGCACCGGGGAGCTGTTTTTT; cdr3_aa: CASSILQGSTGELFF
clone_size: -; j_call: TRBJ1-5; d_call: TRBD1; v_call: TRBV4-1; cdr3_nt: TGCGCCAGCAGCCCGGGGACAGGGCCAGAGCCCCAGCATTTT; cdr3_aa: CASSPGTGPEPQHF
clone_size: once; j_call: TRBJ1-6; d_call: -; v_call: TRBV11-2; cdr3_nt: TGTGCCAGCAGCGAGGGCCAGGGGTTCAATAATTCACCCCTCCACTTT; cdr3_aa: CASSEGQGFNNSPLHF
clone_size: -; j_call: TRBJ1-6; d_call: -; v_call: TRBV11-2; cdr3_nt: TGTGCCAGCAGCTTAGATTTGACCGGTGGGTCACCCCTCCACTTT; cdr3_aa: CASSLDLTGGSPLHF
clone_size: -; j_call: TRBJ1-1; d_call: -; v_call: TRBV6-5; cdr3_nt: TGTGCCAGCAGTTCTCCAGGGGCCAACACTGAAGCTTTCTTT; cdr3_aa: CASSSPGANTEAFF
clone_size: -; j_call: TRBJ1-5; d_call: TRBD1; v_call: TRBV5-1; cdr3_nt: TGCGCCAGCAGCCGAACGACAGGGAGCAATCAGCCCCAGCATTTT; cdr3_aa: CASSRTTGSNQPQHF
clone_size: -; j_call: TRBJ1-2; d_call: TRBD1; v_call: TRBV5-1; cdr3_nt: TGCGCCAGCAGCTATCCCGAGACGCCGGGACAGGGGAATGGCTACACCTTC; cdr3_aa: CASSYPETPGQGNGYTF
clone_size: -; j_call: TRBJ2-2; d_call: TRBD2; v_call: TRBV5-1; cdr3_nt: TGCGCCAGCAGACCGGGGGGGCCGACCGTTTCGACCGGGGAGCTGTTTTTT; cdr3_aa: CASRPGGPTVSTGELFF
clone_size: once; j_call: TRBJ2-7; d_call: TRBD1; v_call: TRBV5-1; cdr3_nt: TGCGCCAGCAGCTTGGGGGACAGGGCCTACGAGCAGTACTTC; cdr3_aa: CASSLGDRAYEQYF
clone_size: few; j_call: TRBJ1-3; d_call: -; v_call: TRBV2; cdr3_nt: TGTGCCAGCAGTTCCTCCTACACCGGAAACACCATATATTTT; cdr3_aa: CASSSSYTGNTIYF
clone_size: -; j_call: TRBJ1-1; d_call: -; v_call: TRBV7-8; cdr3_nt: TGTGCCAGCAGCCGCTTAAGCGCTGAAGCTTTCTTT; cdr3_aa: CASSRLSAEAFF
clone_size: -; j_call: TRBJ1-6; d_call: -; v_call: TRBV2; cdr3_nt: TGTGCCAGCAGTGAAAACTCAAGTCCATGGAATTCACCCCTCCACTTT; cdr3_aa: CASSENSSPWNSPLHF
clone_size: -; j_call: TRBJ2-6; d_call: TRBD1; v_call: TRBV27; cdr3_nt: TGTGCCAGCAGTTCTGGACAGGGATTTTCTGGGGCCAACGTCCTGACTTTC; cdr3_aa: CASSSGQGFSGANVLTF
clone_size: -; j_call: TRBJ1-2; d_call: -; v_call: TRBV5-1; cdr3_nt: TGCGCCAGCAGAATGGGTGACGGCTATGGCTACACCTTC; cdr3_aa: CASRMGDGYGYTF
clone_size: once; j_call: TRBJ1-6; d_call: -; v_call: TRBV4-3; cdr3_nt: TGCGCCAGCAGCCTCTCCCAGGGTTACGGTTCACCCCTCCACTTT; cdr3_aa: CASSLSQGYGSPLHF
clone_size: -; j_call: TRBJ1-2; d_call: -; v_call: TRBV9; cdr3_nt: TGTGCCAGCAGCCCCCGACCCAGTGGTGGCTACACCTTC; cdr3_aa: CASSPRPSGGYTF
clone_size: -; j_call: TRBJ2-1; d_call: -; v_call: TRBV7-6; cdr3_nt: TGTGCCAGCAGCTTAGGTAACATGGGGAGCTCCTACAATGAGCAGTTCTTC; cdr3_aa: CASSLGNMGSSYNEQFF
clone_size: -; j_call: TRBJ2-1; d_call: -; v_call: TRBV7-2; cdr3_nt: TGTGCCAGCAGCCTATCGTGGGCCCGGCTCGATGAGCAGTTCTTC; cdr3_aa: CASSLSWARLDEQFF
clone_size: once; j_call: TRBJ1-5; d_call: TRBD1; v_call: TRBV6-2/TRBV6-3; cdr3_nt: TGTGCCAGCAGTTACAGGGGGCATCAGCCCCAGCATTTT; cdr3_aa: CASSYRGHQPQHF
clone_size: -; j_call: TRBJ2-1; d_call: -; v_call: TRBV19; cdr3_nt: TGTGCCAGTAGTACCCGGACAGAAAGTGAGCAGTTCTTC; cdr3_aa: CASSTRTESEQFF
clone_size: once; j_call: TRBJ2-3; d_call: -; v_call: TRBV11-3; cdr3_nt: TGTGCCAGCAGCTTAGGGGATCCAGCCACAGATACGCAGTATTTT; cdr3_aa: CASSLGDPATDTQYF
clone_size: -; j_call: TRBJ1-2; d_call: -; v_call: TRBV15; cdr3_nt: TGTGCCACCAGCGGGGCGGGGTATGGCTACACCTTC; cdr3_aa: CATSGAGYGYTF
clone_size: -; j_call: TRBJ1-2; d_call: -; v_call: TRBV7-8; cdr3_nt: TGTGCCAGCAGCGGGGGTATCTCGGACTATGGCTACACCTTC; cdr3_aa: CASSGGISDYGYTF
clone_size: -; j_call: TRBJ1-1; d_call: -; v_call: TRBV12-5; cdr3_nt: TGTGCTAGTGGTTTGGGAATTGGTGGAAACACTGAAGCTTTCTTT; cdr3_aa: CASGLGIGGNTEAFF
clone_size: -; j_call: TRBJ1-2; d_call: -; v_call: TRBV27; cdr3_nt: TGTGCCAGGAGGCCAGGGTACGATGGCTACACCTTC; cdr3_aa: CARRPGYDGYTF